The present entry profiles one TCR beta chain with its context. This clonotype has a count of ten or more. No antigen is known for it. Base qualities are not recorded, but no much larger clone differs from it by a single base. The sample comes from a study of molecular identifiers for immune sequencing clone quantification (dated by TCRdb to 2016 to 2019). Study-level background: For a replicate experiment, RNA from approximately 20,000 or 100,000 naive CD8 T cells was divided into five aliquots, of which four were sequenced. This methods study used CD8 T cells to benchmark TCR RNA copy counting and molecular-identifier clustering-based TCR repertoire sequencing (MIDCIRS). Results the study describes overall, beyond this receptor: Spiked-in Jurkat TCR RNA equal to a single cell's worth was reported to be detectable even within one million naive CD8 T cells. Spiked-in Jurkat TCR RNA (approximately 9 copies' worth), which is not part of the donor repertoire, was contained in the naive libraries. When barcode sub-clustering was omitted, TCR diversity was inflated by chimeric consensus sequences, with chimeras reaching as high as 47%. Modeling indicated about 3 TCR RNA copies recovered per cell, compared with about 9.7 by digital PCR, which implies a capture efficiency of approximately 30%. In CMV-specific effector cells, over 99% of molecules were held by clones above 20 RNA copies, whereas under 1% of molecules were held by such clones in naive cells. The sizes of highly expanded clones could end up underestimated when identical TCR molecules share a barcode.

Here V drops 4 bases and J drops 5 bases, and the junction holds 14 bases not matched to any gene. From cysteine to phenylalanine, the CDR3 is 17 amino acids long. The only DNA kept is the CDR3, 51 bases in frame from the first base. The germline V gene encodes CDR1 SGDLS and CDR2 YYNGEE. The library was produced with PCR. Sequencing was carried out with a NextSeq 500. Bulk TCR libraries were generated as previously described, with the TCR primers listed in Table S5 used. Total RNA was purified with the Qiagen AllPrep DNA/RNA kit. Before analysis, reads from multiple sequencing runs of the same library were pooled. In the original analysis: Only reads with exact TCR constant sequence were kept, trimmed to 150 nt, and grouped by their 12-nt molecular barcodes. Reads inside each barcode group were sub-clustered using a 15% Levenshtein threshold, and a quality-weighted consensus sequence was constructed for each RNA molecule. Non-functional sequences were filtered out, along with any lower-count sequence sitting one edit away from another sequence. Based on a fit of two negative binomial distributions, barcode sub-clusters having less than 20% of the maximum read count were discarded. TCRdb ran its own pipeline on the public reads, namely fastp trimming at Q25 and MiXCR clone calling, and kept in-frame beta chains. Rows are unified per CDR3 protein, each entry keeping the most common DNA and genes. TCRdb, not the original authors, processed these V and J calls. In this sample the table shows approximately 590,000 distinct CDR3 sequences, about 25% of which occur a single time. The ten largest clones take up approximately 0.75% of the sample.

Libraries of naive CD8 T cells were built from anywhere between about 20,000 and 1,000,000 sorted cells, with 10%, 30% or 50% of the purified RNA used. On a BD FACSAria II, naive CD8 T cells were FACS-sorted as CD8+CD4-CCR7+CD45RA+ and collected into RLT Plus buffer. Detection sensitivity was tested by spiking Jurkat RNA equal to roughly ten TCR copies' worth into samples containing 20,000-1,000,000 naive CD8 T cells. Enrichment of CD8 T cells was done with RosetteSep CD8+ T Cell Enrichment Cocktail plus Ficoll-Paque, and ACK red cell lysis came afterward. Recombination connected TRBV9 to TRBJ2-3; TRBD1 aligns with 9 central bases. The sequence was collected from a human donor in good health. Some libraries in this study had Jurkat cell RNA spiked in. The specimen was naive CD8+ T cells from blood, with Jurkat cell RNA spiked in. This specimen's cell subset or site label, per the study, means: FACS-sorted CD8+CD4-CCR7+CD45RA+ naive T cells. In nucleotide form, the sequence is TGTGCCAGCAGCCCCCAAGGGGGACAGGGTTATCAAGATACGCAGTATTTT. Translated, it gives CASSPQGGQGYQDTQYF.